Listed below are T cell receptor beta chains from one sample, sequenced in a study of identical twins. From the 5' RACE reads, TCRdb called clonotypes with MiXCR, one entry per CDR3 protein. The sample shows 400,000 to 650,000 distinct CDR3 sequences, 20% to 25% of them seen only once. In addition, the sample was reused for a study of T cells expressing NK-cell markers.

Source material: CD4+ T cells sorted from blood. Receptors originate from a young woman in good health. Each CDR3 is given with its conserved first and last residue. A D gene is named only where the DNA matches it firmly. Clone size appears in some rows only: once, few, many, or a class for an expanded clone.

TRBJ1-2 | TRBV27 | NA | NA | CASSPFISTAGYTF | TGTGCCAGCAGTCCGTTTATTAGTACGGCCGGCTACACCTTC
TRBJ1-1 | TRBV5-6 | NA | TRBD1 | CASFLDRDTEAFF | TGTGCCAGCTTCCTAGACAGGGATACTGAAGCTTTCTTT
TRBJ2-2 | TRBV6-2/TRBV6-3 | NA | NA | CASSFSFGGETSNTGELFF | TGTGCCAGCAGTTTTTCTTTCGGCGGGGAGACCTCTAACACCGGGGAGCTGTTTTTT
TRBJ1-2 | TRBV5-1 | few | NA | CASSLAPGLDGYTF | TGCGCCAGCAGCTTGGCCCCGGGATTAGATGGCTACACCTTC
TRBJ2-2 | TRBV6-1 | NA | NA | CAIGLAGELFF | TGTGCCATCGGATTGGCCGGGGAGCTGTTTTTT
TRBJ1-4 | TRBV12-3/TRBV12-4 | many | TRBD1 | CASTPGQGPREKLFF | TGTGCCAGCACCCCCGGACAGGGGCCGCGGGAAAAACTGTTTTTT
TRBJ2-1 | TRBV12-3/TRBV12-4 | few | TRBD2 | CASSRTSGISNEQFF | TGTGCCAGCAGTCGGACTAGCGGGATTTCCAATGAGCAGTTCTTC
TRBJ2-7 | TRBV6-1 | few | TRBD2 | CASRTSGKHEQYF | TGTGCCAGTCGGACTAGCGGCAAACACGAGCAGTACTTC
TRBJ2-2 | TRBV5-1 | NA | NA | CASSLAKVGVRNTGELFF | TGCGCCAGCAGCTTGGCCAAGGTCGGAGTACGGAACACCGGGGAGCTGTTTTTT
TRBJ2-7 | TRBV30 | NA | NA | CAWRAPGSYEQYF | TGTGCCTGGAGAGCGCCGGGTTCCTACGAGCAGTACTTC
TRBJ1-2 | TRBV5-4 | many | NA | CASSFDRNYGYTF | TGTGCCAGCAGCTTTGACAGAAACTATGGCTACACCTTC
TRBJ2-1 | TRBV20-1 | few | NA | CSARTPPIF | TGCAGTGCTAGAACCCCCCCGATCTTC
TRBJ2-1 | TRBV10-3 | NA | TRBD2 | CATLRTSGRNYNEQFF | TGTGCCACCCTTCGGACTAGCGGGAGGAATTACAATGAGCAGTTCTTC
TRBJ2-5 | TRBV20-1 | NA | TRBD2 | CSARGWASGNGMVMETQYF | TGCAGTGCCCGAGGATGGGCTAGCGGGAACGGGATGGTAATGGAGACCCAGTACTTC
TRBJ2-2 | TRBV5-1 | many | NA | CASRRQENTGELFF | TGCGCCAGCAGGCGTCAGGAAAACACCGGGGAGCTGTTTTTT
TRBJ2-1 | TRBV12-3/TRBV12-4 | many | NA | CASTFGGGEQFF | TGTGCCAGCACCTTCGGAGGAGGCGAGCAGTTCTTC
TRBJ2-7 | TRBV20-1 | NA | NA | CSARGQTLSYEQYF | TGCAGTGCTAGAGGGCAGACTCTCTCCTACGAGCAGTACTTC
TRBJ2-1 | TRBV5-1 | few | TRBD2 | CASSLTSGSGNNEQFF | TGCGCCAGCAGCCTAACTAGCGGGAGTGGGAACAATGAGCAGTTCTTC
TRBJ1-1 | TRBV5-1 | NA | NA | CASSLEVLNTEAFF | TGCGCCAGCAGCTTGGAGGTTTTGAACACTGAAGCTTTCTTT
TRBJ2-7 | TRBV19 | NA | TRBD2 | CASKRREAPYEQYF | TGTGCCAGTAAACGGCGGGAGGCGCCCTACGAGCAGTACTTC
TRBJ1-2 | TRBV12-3/TRBV12-4 | few | NA | CASSLGVQPEGYTF | TGTGCCAGCAGTTTAGGAGTCCAGCCAGAGGGCTACACCTTC
TRBJ2-5 | TRBV28 | NA | NA | CASRVGRLETQYF | TGTGCCAGCAGGGTGGGGCGCCTGGAGACCCAGTACTTC
TRBJ2-1 | TRBV24-1 | few | TRBD2 | CATSDPTSGSVDEQFF | TGTGCCACCAGTGACCCAACTAGCGGGAGTGTCGATGAGCAGTTCTTC
TRBJ2-1 | TRBV10-3 | many | NA | CAISEGGTQYNEQFF | TGTGCCATCAGTGAAGGGGGTACCCAATACAATGAGCAGTTCTTC
TRBJ2-3 | TRBV20-1 | NA | TRBD2 | CSALADRTDTQYF | TGCAGTGCCCTAGCGGACCGCACAGATACGCAGTATTTT
TRBJ1-1 | TRBV12-3/TRBV12-4 | few | TRBD1 | CASSPGQGRTEAFF | TGTGCCAGCAGTCCGGGACAGGGAAGAACTGAAGCTTTCTTT
TRBJ2-1 | TRBV11-2 | NA | TRBD2 | CASSLVRVAGGSSYNEQFF | TGTGCCAGCAGCTTAGTCCGGGTGGCGGGGGGGAGCTCCTACAATGAGCAGTTCTTC
TRBJ2-3 | TRBV7-9 | NA | TRBD2 | CASSYLAEAQYF | TGTGCCAGCAGCTACCTAGCGGAGGCGCAGTATTTT
TRBJ2-5 | TRBV12-3/TRBV12-4 | many | TRBD1 | CASSPRDRGKTQYF | TGTGCCAGCAGCCCCCGGGACAGAGGAAAGACCCAGTACTTC
TRBJ2-5 | TRBV5-1 | few | TRBD2 | CASSAEPGLGADRNF | TGCGCCAGCAGCGCCGAACCGGGACTAGGGGCGGATCGGAACTTC
TRBJ2-7 | TRBV3-1 | few | TRBD2 | CASSLAGGRHEQYF | TGTGCCAGCAGCCTAGCGGGGGGGCGTCACGAGCAGTACTTC
TRBJ2-3 | TRBV5-1 | few | NA | CASSLAAGPDTQYF | TGCGCCAGCAGCTTGGCCGCGGGGCCAGATACGCAGTATTTT
TRBJ2-7 | TRBV20-1 | NA | TRBD2 | CSARDPSGGRYEQYF | TGCAGTGCTAGAGACCCTAGCGGGGGACGCTACGAGCAGTACTTC